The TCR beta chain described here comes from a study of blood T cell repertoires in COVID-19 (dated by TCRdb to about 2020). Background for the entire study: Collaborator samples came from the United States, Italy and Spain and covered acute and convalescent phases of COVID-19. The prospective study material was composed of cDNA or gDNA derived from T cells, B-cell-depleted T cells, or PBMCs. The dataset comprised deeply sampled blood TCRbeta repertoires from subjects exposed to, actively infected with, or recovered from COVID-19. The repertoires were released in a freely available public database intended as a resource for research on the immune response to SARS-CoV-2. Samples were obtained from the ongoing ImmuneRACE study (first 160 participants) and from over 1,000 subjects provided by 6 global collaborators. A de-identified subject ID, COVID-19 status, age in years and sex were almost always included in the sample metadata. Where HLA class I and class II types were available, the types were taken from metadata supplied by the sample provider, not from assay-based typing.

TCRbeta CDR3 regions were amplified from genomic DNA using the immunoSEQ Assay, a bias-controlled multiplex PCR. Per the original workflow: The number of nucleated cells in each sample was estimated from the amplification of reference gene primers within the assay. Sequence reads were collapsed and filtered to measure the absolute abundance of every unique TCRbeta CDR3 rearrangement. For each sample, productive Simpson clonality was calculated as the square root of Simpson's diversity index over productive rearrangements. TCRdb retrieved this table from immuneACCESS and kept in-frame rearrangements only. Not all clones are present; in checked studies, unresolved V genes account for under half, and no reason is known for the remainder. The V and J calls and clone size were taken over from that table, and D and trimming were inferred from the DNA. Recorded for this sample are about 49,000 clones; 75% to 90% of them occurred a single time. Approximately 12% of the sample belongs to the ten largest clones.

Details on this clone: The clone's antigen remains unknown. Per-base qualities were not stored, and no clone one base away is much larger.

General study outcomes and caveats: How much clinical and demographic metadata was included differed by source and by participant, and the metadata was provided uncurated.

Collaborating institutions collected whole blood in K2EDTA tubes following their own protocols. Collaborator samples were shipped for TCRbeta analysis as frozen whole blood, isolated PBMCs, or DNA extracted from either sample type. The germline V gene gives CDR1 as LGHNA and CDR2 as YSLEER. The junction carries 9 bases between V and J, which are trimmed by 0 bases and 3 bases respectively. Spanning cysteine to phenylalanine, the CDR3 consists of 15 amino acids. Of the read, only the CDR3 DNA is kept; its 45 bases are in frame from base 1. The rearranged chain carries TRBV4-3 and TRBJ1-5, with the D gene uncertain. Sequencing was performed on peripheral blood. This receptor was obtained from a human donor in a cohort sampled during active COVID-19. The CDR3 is CASSQEPGVNQPQHF. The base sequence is TGCGCCAGCAGCCAAGAACCAGGCGTCAATCAGCCCCAGCATTTT.